This T cell receptor beta chain appears in the sequencing data of a study of cytomegalovirus exposure and HLA in healthy donors. This CDR3 region has 16 residues. Germline V gives CDR1 SGDLS, CDR2 YYNGEE. Trimming left V 0 bases short and J 5 bases short, with 15 bases between. Primers: 60 Vbeta forward and 13 Jbeta reverse. Original analysis: Approximately 83 million unique TCR beta chains, some 11 million shared, were counted in a later analysis. Some clones are missing from TCRdb's copy, which holds only in-frame ones; the method was immunoSEQ multiplex PCR. V and J calls and clone size come straight from that table; D and trimming were deduced from the DNA. In the table there are some 200,000 clones, 75% to 90% of which are singletons.

The sequence came from a woman under 30 in good health and CMV-seronegative. Sequencing used PBMCs. The rearrangement links TRBV9 to TRBJ2-1, with D perhaps matching TRBD1 (5 bases). The DNA of the CDR3 is TGTGCCAGCAGCGTAGCTGGGCAGGGTCTCGACAATGAGCAGTTCTTC. Protein sequence: CASSVAGQGLDNEQFF.